Sequencing of this T cell receptor (beta chain) was carried out in a study of T cell clonotyping in hematopoietic cell transplantation. Study summary: Pretransplant recipient samples were taken after cytoreduction. Broader study findings: At the given depth, recipient repertoires were over 97% de novo clonotypes. Higher Inverse Simpson Index values in graft donor and pretransplant recipient predicted broader posttransplant TCR diversity.

V shed 1 base, J shed 0 bases, and the junction held 8 bases outside the gene matches. This CDR3 comprises 17 residues. The germline V gene encodes CDR1 MGHRA and CDR2 YSYEKL. Time point reported: recipient sample about 28 days before transplant, after cytoreduction. Sequenced by immunoSEQ multiplex PCR; TCRdb stores in-frame clones only, minus some. This table has some 76,000 clones, 90% to 96% appearing once. This clone appeared a few times. Antigen unknown. This sequence was found in a woman between 50 and 59 years old with acute myeloid leukemia. Some clones in this sample may be carry-over from other donors' samples. V is TRBV4-1 and J is TRBJ2-7; TRBD2 aligns across 8 bases. Sample: peripheral blood mononuclear cells, taken before stem cell transplant. CDR3 protein: CASSQASWREDSYEQYF. DNA of the CDR3: TGCGCCAGCAGCCAAGCCAGTTGGCGGGAGGACTCCTACGAGCAGTACTTC.